This T cell receptor beta chain originates from a study of spatial heterogeneity in lung cancer. About the study: Donation came from roughly 72 patients with untreated early-stage non-small cell lung cancer. When available, follow-up PBMC samples taken a median of roughly 2 years after resection were sequenced.

V was shortened by 3 bases and J by 0 bases, with 10 bases between the two germline ends. This CDR3 is built from 15 residues. Germline values: CDR1 SGHTA, CDR2 FQGNSA. TCRdb reanalysed the 5' RACE reads using MiXCR and keeps one entry per CDR3 protein. The data hold 25,000 to 35,000 distinct CDR3 sequences, with 8% to 13% observed a single time. This clonotype came up many times. Time point described: blood at routine non-recurrence follow-up after resection. The study sequenced unsorted whole RNA from tumor, nontumor lung or frozen PBMC. The sequencing here drew on PBMCs, taken at follow-up. This clonotype was sampled from a female donor with early-stage non-small cell lung cancer. This chain links TRBV7-2 with TRBJ2-3; no clear D. CDR3 bases: TGTGCCAGCAGCTTGCGTAGCAGGAGCACAGATACGCAGTATTTT. This codes for CASSLRSRSTDTQYF.